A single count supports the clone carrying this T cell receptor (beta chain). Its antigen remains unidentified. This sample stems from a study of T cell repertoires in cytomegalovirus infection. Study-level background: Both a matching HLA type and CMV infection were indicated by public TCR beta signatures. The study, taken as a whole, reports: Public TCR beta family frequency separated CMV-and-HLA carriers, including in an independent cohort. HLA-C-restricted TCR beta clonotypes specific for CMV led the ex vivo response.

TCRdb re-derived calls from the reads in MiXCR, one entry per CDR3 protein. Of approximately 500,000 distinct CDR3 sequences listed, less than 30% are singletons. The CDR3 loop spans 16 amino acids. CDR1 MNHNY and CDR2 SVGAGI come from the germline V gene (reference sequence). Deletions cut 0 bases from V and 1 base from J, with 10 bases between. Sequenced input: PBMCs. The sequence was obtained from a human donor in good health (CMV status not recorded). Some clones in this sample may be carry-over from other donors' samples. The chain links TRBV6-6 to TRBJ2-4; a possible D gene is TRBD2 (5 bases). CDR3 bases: TGTGCCAGCAGTTACTCTGCTGCGGGTGCCAAAAACATTCAGTACTTC. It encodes CASSYSAAGAKNIQYF.